The sample holds many counts of the clone carrying this TCR beta chain. Its antigen is not known. This sample was included in a study of metastatic and nonmetastatic thyroid tumors. Study-wide background: Repertoires from malignant and benign thyroid patients were compared across blood and tumor or nodule tissue.

Patients were all untreated before their thyroid surgery. Study observations and caveats: Significantly greater TCR beta diversity was reportedly found in malignant thyroid tumors than in benign nodules (in blood and tumor).

The germline gives CDR1 MNHEY, CDR2 SMNVEV (reference sequence). V was pared by 6 bases and J by 2 bases, with 13 bases between. The length of the CDR3 is 14 residues. Authors' analysis steps: The distant-metastasis classifier for papillary thyroid cancer was built from CDR3 differences across clinicopathological groups. TCRdb redid the clone calls on the PCR reads using MiXCR. Clone size and V and J calls follow TCRdb, not the original study. The sample carries approximately 32,000 clones, approximately 16% recorded once. The TCR originated in a male donor with papillary thyroid cancer or a benign thyroid nodule (not recorded which). Some clones in this sample may be carry-over from other donors' samples. V usage is TRBV27 and J usage is TRBJ1-2; a possible D gene is TRBD1 (6 bases). The sample comprised blood. The CDR3 region is CASSRGQPNYGYTF. The CDR3 DNA follows: TGTGCCAGCAGCCGGGGACAACCAAACTATGGCTACACCTTC.